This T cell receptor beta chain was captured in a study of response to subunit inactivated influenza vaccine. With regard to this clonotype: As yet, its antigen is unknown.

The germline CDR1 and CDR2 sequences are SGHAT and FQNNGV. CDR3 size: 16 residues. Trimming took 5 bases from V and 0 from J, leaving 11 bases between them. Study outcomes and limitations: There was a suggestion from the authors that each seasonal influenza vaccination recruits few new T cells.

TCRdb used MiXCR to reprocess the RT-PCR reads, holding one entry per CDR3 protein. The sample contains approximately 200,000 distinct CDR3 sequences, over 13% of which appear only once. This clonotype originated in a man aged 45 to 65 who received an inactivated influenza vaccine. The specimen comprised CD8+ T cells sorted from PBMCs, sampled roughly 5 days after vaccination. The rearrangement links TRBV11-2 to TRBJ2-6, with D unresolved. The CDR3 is CASSARHNSGANVLTF. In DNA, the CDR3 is TGTGCCAGCAGCGCCAGACACAACTCTGGGGCCAACGTCCTGACTTTC. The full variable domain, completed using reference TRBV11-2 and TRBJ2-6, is EAGVAQSPRYKIIEKRQSVAFWCNPISGHATLYWYQQILGQGPKLLIQFQNNGVVDDSQLPKDRFSAERLKGVDSTLKIQPAKLEDSAVYLCASSARHNSGANVLTFGAGSRLTVL.